This TCR beta chain was profiled in a study of read filtering for tumor transcriptome and immune sequencing. On the study more broadly: Patients were about 18 male and roughly 15 female, mean age roughly 68 years, range about 45 to 85. Notes on the study in general: Dropping single-read clonotypes raised IR-seq and RNA-seq shared-clonotype correlation. Approximately 82% of IR-seq clonotypes had a single read, yet these held around 3.5% of reads.

Molecular barcoded adaptors covering alpha/delta and beta/gamma chains were used on around 400 ng RNA. TCRdb analysed the reads with MiXCR anew, one entry per CDR3 protein. The top ten hold approximately 15% of the sample, which has fewer than 100,000 distinct CDR3 sequences, 9% to 15% seen once. The table lists this clonotype with many counts. The target antigen is unknown. V shed 7 bases, J shed 4 bases, and the junction held 11 bases outside the gene matches. Looked up from germline, CDR1 is MNHNS and CDR2 is SASEGT. The CDR3 covers 16 residues. This receptor was identified in a donor aged 40 or older with multiple myeloma. The rearrangement joins TRBV6-1 to TRBJ2-3; 10 bases map to TRBD1. The sample was a population of CD138-negative cells sorted from bone marrow. CDR3 amino acids: CASTSDRGITADTQYF. In nucleotides, the CDR3 is TGTGCCAGCACCTCGGACAGGGGGATCACGGCAGATACGCAGTATTTT.